The sequence of this T cell receptor beta chain was determined in a study of CD8 T cells in Susac syndrome. Whole-study results and caveats: As acknowledged by the study, its TCR sequencing and HLA analysis included a relatively small number of individuals.

A quantity of roughly 0.5 to 1 ug RNA underwent reverse transcription using random hexamers. An immunoSEQ multiplex PCR generated amplified TCR beta CDR3 products spanning 54 Vbeta and 13 Jbeta. TCRdb reprocessed the immunoSEQ multiplex PCR reads via MiXCR and lists one record per CDR3 protein. The table shows about 200,000 distinct CDR3 sequences, with about 95% occurring only once. Remarks on this clonotype: Its antigen is unidentified.

Sequencing of TCR beta was carried out in blood CD8+ and CD4+ T cells. TEMRA cells underwent FACS enrichment and CD8+ and CD4+ T cells underwent negative isolation. This CDR3 has 14 residues. Germline CDR1 MGHRA, CDR2 YSYEKL. V trimming: 2 bases; J trimming: 4 bases; junction bases outside the gene matches: 2. The TCR was taken from a human donor with multiple sclerosis. This chain joins TRBV4-1 and TRBJ2-3; TRBD1 matches 8 bases. Sequenced: CD4+ T cells from PBMCs. CDR3 residues: CASSQLQGADTQYF. The CDR3 region has the DNA TGCGCCAGCAGCCAATTACAGGGGGCAGATACGCAGTATTTT.